This T cell receptor beta chain was retrieved from a study of breast tumors, draining lymph nodes, adjacent tissues. The lymph nodes were axillary draining lymph nodes from breast cancer patients. TCRdb fed the multiplex PCR reads into MiXCR, producing one record per CDR3 protein. The sample records 190,000 or so distinct CDR3 sequences, approximately 30% being singletons. General study points: That most tumor T cells come from lymph nodes remained unproven. Tumors had less TCR diversity than lymph nodes, more than nontumor tissue. Data fit most tumor T cells coming from lymph node, expanding in tumor.

V trimming: 2 bases; J trimming: 5 bases; junction bases outside the gene matches: 6. Germline lookup yields CDR1 SGHRS and CDR2 YFSETQ. The CDR3 has 14 residues. Regarding this clonotype: Its antigen remains unidentified. Without the conserved terminal phenylalanine or tryptophan, this CDR3 likely stems from a read error.

The sequenced material came from axillary lymph node tissue. This sequence originates from a female donor with breast cancer. Some clones in this sample may be carry-over from other donors' samples. The chain carries TRBV5-1 and TRBJ1-1, with 7 positions matching TRBD1. Written as DNA, the CDR3 is TGCGCCAGCAGCTTTGACAGGGTAGGGACTGAAGCTTTCCTT. The encoded protein is CASSFDRVGTEAFL.